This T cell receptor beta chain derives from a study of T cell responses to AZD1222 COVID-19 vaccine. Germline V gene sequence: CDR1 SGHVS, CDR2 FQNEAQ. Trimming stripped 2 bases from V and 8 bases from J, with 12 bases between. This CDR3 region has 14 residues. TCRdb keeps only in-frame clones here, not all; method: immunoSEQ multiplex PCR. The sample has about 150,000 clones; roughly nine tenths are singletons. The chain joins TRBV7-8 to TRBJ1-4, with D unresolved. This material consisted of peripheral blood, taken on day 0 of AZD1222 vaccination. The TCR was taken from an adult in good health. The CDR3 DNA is TGTGCCAGCAGCTTATCGGAGTTAGGCGAAAAACTGTTTTTT. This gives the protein CASSLSELGEKLFF. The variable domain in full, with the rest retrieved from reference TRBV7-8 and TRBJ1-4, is GAGVSQSPRYKVAKRGQDVALRCDPISGHVSLFWYQQALGQGPEFLTYFQNEAQLDKSGLPSDRFFAERPEGSVSTLKIQRTQQEDSAVYLCASSLSELGEKLFFGSGTQLSVL.